A selection of T cell receptor beta chains follows, all from one sample in a study of regulatory T cells in long-lasting Graves disease. TCRdb recomputed calls from the multiplex PCR reads with MiXCR, one row per CDR3 protein. The sample carries 550,000 or so distinct CDR3 sequences, approximately 12% recorded once. These sequences were also reported in another study, on T cells in Graves' hyperthyroidism and ophthalmopathy.

The sample consisted of peripheral blood mononuclear cells (PBMCs), taken at new diagnosis, from a patient treated with antithyroid drugs. The receptors here all came from a woman aged 25 to 39 with Graves disease. The CDR3 runs from the conserved cysteine through the conserved F or W. The order of the fields is D gene, V gene, clone size, J gene, CDR3 DNA, CDR3 protein. The D gene is left open where the match is weak. Where a row states a size, it is once, few, many or the class of an expanded clone; other rows omit it.

>.|TRBV2|many|TRBJ1-3
TGTGCCAGCAGTGAAGGGCCGGGACCCCTAAAGGGGAACACCATATATTTT
CASSEGPGPLKGNTIYF
>TRBD1|TRBV28|many|TRBJ2-2
TGTGCCAGCAGTTCCCAGAGGACAGGGTTCACCGGGGAGCTGTTTTTT
CASSSQRTGFTGELFF
>TRBD1|TRBV20-1|many|TRBJ2-7
TGCAGTGCTAGAAGGGACAGCCTAAACCCCTACGAGCAGTACTTC
CSARRDSLNPYEQYF
>.|TRBV29-1|.|TRBJ2-1
TGCAGCGTTATCGGCCTACAGGGCCGTGGGGCCCTTGAGCAGTTCTTC
CSVIGLQGRGALEQFF
>TRBD2|TRBV7-3|.|TRBJ2-1
TGTGCCAGCAGCCTCGCCGGGACTAGCGGATCCGAGCAGTTCTTC
CASSLAGTSGSEQFF
>.|TRBV2|many|TRBJ1-4
TGTGCCAGCGCGGGCCAAGGGAATGAAAAACTGTTTTTT
CASAGQGNEKLFF
>TRBD2|TRBV6-1|many|TRBJ2-2
TGTGCCAGCAGGAGCGGGGGGGACACCGGGGAGCTGTTTTTT
CASRSGGDTGELFF
>TRBD2|TRBV6-2/TRBV6-3|many|TRBJ2-7
TGTGCCAGCCGGCTAGCGGGAGGCTACGAGCAGTACTTC
CASRLAGGYEQYF
>TRBD1|TRBV4-1|few|TRBJ2-1
TGCGCCAGCAGCCCCGACGAGACAGGGTTTGTCTATGAGCAGTTCTTC
CASSPDETGFVYEQFF
>.|TRBV27|many|TRBJ2-5
TGTGCCAGCAGGAGGGCCCAAGAGACCCAGTACTTC
CASRRAQETQYF
>TRBD1|TRBV12-3/TRBV12-4|many|TRBJ1-3
TGTGCCAGCAGTTTAGGGACAGGGACAGGGTCTGGAAACACCATATATTTT
CASSLGTGTGSGNTIYF
>.|TRBV4-2|.|TRBJ2-7
TGTGCCAGCAGCCCGAGGGGCCACCACTACGAGCAGTACTTC
CASSPRGHHYEQYF
>.|TRBV20-1|many|TRBJ1-6
TGCAGTGCCCTTATTCGACAGTGGGGCGCGGCGTCACCCCTCCACTTT
CSALIRQWGAASPLHF
>.|TRBV6-1|.|TRBJ2-1
TGTGCCAGCGGAGCGATGGGGGCTCCGACCGAGCAGTTCTTC
CASGAMGAPTEQFF
>.|TRBV20-1|many|TRBJ1-1
TGCAGTGCTAGAACGGCTATACATGAAGCTTTCTTT
CSARTAIHEAFF
>.|TRBV7-8|many|TRBJ1-3
TGTGCCAGCAGCTTAGGACGGGGGAGTACTGGAAACACCATATATTTT
CASSLGRGSTGNTIYF
>.|TRBV12-3/TRBV12-4|.|TRBJ1-2
TGTGCCAGCAGTTATTGGACAGTCCCCTATGGCTACACCTTC
CASSYWTVPYGYTF
>TRBD1|TRBV2|few|TRBJ1-2
TGTGCCAGCAGTGGTCCCGGGACAGGGTTCGGCTACACCTTC
CASSGPGTGFGYTF
>.|TRBV28|many|TRBJ1-6
TGTGCCAGCTTTAGTTTGGGACCCTCTTCACCCCTCCACTTT
CASFSLGPSSPLHF
>.|TRBV28|few|TRBJ2-6
TGTGCCAGCAGTTTTTTTGCTGGGGCCAACGTCCTGACTTTC
CASSFFAGANVLTF
>.|TRBV24-1|many|TRBJ2-2
TGTGCCACTTCGGGAAAAGCTTACACCGGGGAGCTGTTTTTT
CATSGKAYTGELFF
>.|TRBV13|many|TRBJ1-2
TGTGCCAGCAGCTTAGGCCTAATAGGTCCCCTCTATGGCTACACCTTC
CASSLGLIGPLYGYTF
>.|TRBV2|many|TRBJ1-4
TGTGCCAGCAGTGATTTGAGAGGGGCCGGAGGGGAAAAACTGTTTTTT
CASSDLRGAGGEKLFF
>.|TRBV24-1|.|TRBJ1-5
TGTGCCACCAGTGATTCCTCATGGACGGAGGTCCATCAGCCCCAGCATTTT
CATSDSSWTEVHQPQHF
>TRBD2|TRBV9|.|TRBJ2-4
TGTGCCAGCAGCGTTAGCGGGAGGGCCAAAAACATTCAGTACTTC
CASSVSGRAKNIQYF
>.|TRBV5-1|many|TRBJ2-6
TGCGCCAGCACCCCCGAGGGTCCTGGGGCCAACGTCCTGACTTTC
CASTPEGPGANVLTF
>TRBD2|TRBV12-5|many|TRBJ2-7
TGTGCTAGTGGTTCGAGACCGGGACTAGAGACCTACGAGCAGTACTTC
CASGSRPGLETYEQYF